The rows below give T cell receptor beta chains drawn from one sample of a study of tumor-infiltrating lymphocytes in localized non-small cell lung cancer. Using immunoSEQ multiplex PCR, the repertoire was profiled, and TCRdb retains in-frame clones only, with some absent. The table records about 16,000 clones, roughly three quarters of them present only once. The sequenced sample consisted of lung tumor tissue. The receptor source for this set is a human donor with non-small cell lung cancer. Both conserved end residues are part of each CDR3. D genes are given only for firm matches. Some rows mark clone size as missing; the rest say once, few, many or name a class of expanded clone.

v_gene: TRBV18; j_gene: TRBJ2-2; abundance: -; d_gene: -; CDR3nt: TGTGCCAGCTCACCTGACACCGGGGAGCTGTTTTTT; CDR3aa: CASSPDTGELFF
v_gene: TRBV7-9; j_gene: TRBJ2-7; abundance: -; d_gene: TRBD1; CDR3nt: TGTGCCAGCCGTCAGGGGGCGGGGGAGCAGTACTTC; CDR3aa: CASRQGAGEQYF
v_gene: TRBV11-2; j_gene: TRBJ2-1; abundance: -; d_gene: TRBD2; CDR3nt: TGTGCCAGCAGCTTAGACGGCGGGAGCATTTTCTACAATGAGCAGTTCTTC; CDR3aa: CASSLDGGSIFYNEQFF
v_gene: TRBV15; j_gene: TRBJ2-7; abundance: few; d_gene: -; CDR3nt: TGTGCCACCAGCGACCACAGGGGGGGAAGCTCCTACGAGCAGTACTTC; CDR3aa: CATSDHRGGSSYEQYF
v_gene: TRBV10-2; j_gene: TRBJ1-1; abundance: -; d_gene: -; CDR3nt: TGCGCCAGCAATGCAGGGCCGGGCACTGAAGCTTTCTTT; CDR3aa: CASNAGPGTEAFF
v_gene: TRBV5-1; j_gene: TRBJ1-1; abundance: few; d_gene: TRBD1; CDR3nt: TGCGCCAGCAGCCGTGGGACAGGGGGATTAAACACTGAAGCTTTCTTT; CDR3aa: CASSRGTGGLNTEAFF
v_gene: TRBV19; j_gene: TRBJ1-1; abundance: -; d_gene: TRBD1; CDR3nt: TGTGCCACCCGGGACAGGGCTCCTCGGAACACTGAAGCTTTCTTT; CDR3aa: CATRDRAPRNTEAFF
v_gene: TRBV7-6; j_gene: TRBJ2-7; abundance: -; d_gene: -; CDR3nt: TGTGCCAGCAGCACGGACCCATTGCGGTTGTCCTACGAGCAGTACTTC; CDR3aa: CASSTDPLRLSYEQYF
v_gene: TRBV11-2; j_gene: TRBJ2-3; abundance: -; d_gene: -; CDR3nt: TGTGCCAGCAGCTGGGTCTACACAGATACGCAGTATTTT; CDR3aa: CASSWVYTDTQYF
v_gene: TRBV9; j_gene: TRBJ2-1; abundance: once; d_gene: TRBD1; CDR3nt: TGTGCCAGCAGCGTAGATCCGGACAGGGTGATGGCCGATGAGCAGTTCTTC; CDR3aa: CASSVDPDRVMADEQFF
v_gene: TRBV6-5; j_gene: TRBJ1-5; abundance: -; d_gene: -; CDR3nt: TGTGCCAGCAGTGCGACTCTTGAGGGCAATCAGCCCCAGCATTTT; CDR3aa: CASSATLEGNQPQHF
v_gene: TRBV30; j_gene: TRBJ1-5; abundance: -; d_gene: -; CDR3nt: TGTGCCTGGAGTGACGGGGGGATTCAGCCCCAGCATTTT; CDR3aa: CAWSDGGIQPQHF
v_gene: TRBV30; j_gene: TRBJ1-3; abundance: once; d_gene: -; CDR3nt: TGTGCCTGGAGTCCCGATGCAGCTGGAAACACCATATATTTT; CDR3aa: CAWSPDAAGNTIYF
v_gene: TRBV4-2; j_gene: TRBJ2-1; abundance: -; d_gene: -; CDR3nt: TGTGCCAGCAGCCAAGATCTTGGAGGCCCCTACAATGAGCAGTTCTTC; CDR3aa: CASSQDLGGPYNEQFF
v_gene: TRBV5-1; j_gene: TRBJ2-5; abundance: -; d_gene: -; CDR3nt: TGCGCCAGCAGCTTGGCCATGGTGCGGTTACAAGAGACCCAGTACTTC; CDR3aa: CASSLAMVRLQETQYF
v_gene: TRBV5-6; j_gene: TRBJ1-1; abundance: -; d_gene: TRBD1; CDR3nt: TGTGCCAGCAGCTTGGTCAGGAGGCAGGGGGGTGAAGCTTTCTTT; CDR3aa: CASSLVRRQGGEAFF
v_gene: TRBV15; j_gene: TRBJ2-3; abundance: -; d_gene: -; CDR3nt: TGTGCCACCAGCAGAGGTTACGGGGGTGGAGATACGCAGTATTTT; CDR3aa: CATSRGYGGGDTQYF
v_gene: TRBV10-1; j_gene: TRBJ1-5; abundance: few; d_gene: -; CDR3nt: TGCGCCAGCAGTGAGTCGTCCCGGTTAGGCAATCAGCCCCAGCATTTT; CDR3aa: CASSESSRLGNQPQHF
v_gene: TRBV5-1; j_gene: TRBJ1-6; abundance: -; d_gene: TRBD1; CDR3nt: TGCGCCAGCAGCTTGGTAGCAGGGGGAGAATCACCCCTCCACTTT; CDR3aa: CASSLVAGGESPLHF
v_gene: TRBV28; j_gene: TRBJ2-5; abundance: -; d_gene: -; CDR3nt: TGTGCCAGCAGTCCCAGTCGCGCGGGAGAGACCCAGTACTTC; CDR3aa: CASSPSRAGETQYF
v_gene: TRBV27; j_gene: TRBJ1-5; abundance: once; d_gene: -; CDR3nt: TGTGCCAGCAGTTTCGCCAGGAATCAGCCCCAGCATTTT; CDR3aa: CASSFARNQPQHF
v_gene: TRBV7-2; j_gene: TRBJ1-3; abundance: -; d_gene: -; CDR3nt: TGTGCCAGCAGCTTAGTACCCCAGGGGAGGGGAGACACCATATATTTT; CDR3aa: CASSLVPQGRGDTIYF
v_gene: TRBV20-1; j_gene: TRBJ2-1; abundance: -; d_gene: TRBD2; CDR3nt: TGCAGTGCTAGGGGACTAGATGAGCAGTTCTTC; CDR3aa: CSARGLDEQFF
v_gene: TRBV7-8; j_gene: TRBJ2-7; abundance: -; d_gene: -; CDR3nt: TGTGCCAGCAGCTTAACCGGGACCTACGAGCAGTACTTC; CDR3aa: CASSLTGTYEQYF
v_gene: TRBV5-1; j_gene: TRBJ2-2; abundance: -; d_gene: TRBD1; CDR3nt: TGCGCCAGCAGCCGGGTGACAGGGTCGAACACCGGGGAGCTGTTTTTT; CDR3aa: CASSRVTGSNTGELFF
v_gene: TRBV5-6; j_gene: TRBJ2-7; abundance: -; d_gene: TRBD2; CDR3nt: TGTGCCAGCAGCTTGATGACTAGCGGCGTCTACGAGCAGTACTTC; CDR3aa: CASSLMTSGVYEQYF
v_gene: TRBV7-2; j_gene: TRBJ2-1; abundance: few; d_gene: TRBD1; CDR3nt: TGTGCCAGCACCAGGACAGGGGCCTACAATGAGCAGTTCTTC; CDR3aa: CASTRTGAYNEQFF
v_gene: TRBV7-8; j_gene: TRBJ1-2; abundance: -; d_gene: TRBD1; CDR3nt: TGTGCCAGCAGCCGGGACAGGGCTAACTATGGCTACACCTTC; CDR3aa: CASSRDRANYGYTF
v_gene: TRBV18; j_gene: TRBJ1-2; abundance: -; d_gene: TRBD1; CDR3nt: TGTGCCAGCTCACCGACCGGGACAGGAAACTATGGCTACACCTTC; CDR3aa: CASSPTGTGNYGYTF
v_gene: TRBV30; j_gene: TRBJ2-7; abundance: once; d_gene: -; CDR3nt: TGTGCCTGGAGTGTAGGTGGGATACTCTACGAGCAGTACTTC; CDR3aa: CAWSVGGILYEQYF
v_gene: TRBV7-2; j_gene: TRBJ2-1; abundance: -; d_gene: TRBD2; CDR3nt: TGTGCCAGCAGCCGGACTAGCGACTACAATGAGCAGTTCTTC; CDR3aa: CASSRTSDYNEQFF
v_gene: TRBV29-1; j_gene: TRBJ1-2; abundance: -; d_gene: TRBD1; CDR3nt: TGCAGCGGCCTCACAGGGGGCTTCTCCTATGGCTACACCTTC; CDR3aa: CSGLTGGFSYGYTF
v_gene: TRBV5-4; j_gene: TRBJ1-2; abundance: few; d_gene: TRBD1; CDR3nt: TGTGCCAGCAGCTTGACAGGGGCCTACACCTTC; CDR3aa: CASSLTGAYTF
v_gene: TRBV30; j_gene: TRBJ1-6; abundance: -; d_gene: -; CDR3nt: TGTGCCTTTCGACACTCCTATAATTCACCCCTCCACTTT; CDR3aa: CAFRHSYNSPLHF
v_gene: TRBV6-1; j_gene: TRBJ2-5; abundance: -; d_gene: -; CDR3nt: TGTGCCAGCAGTGAACATAGAGAGACCCAGTACTTC; CDR3aa: CASSEHRETQYF
v_gene: TRBV5-4; j_gene: TRBJ2-3; abundance: -; d_gene: TRBD1; CDR3nt: TGTGCCAGCAGCTTCTGGGACAGGGAAGATACGCAGTATTTT; CDR3aa: CASSFWDREDTQYF
v_gene: TRBV6-6; j_gene: TRBJ2-1; abundance: -; d_gene: -; CDR3nt: TGTGCCAGCAGTGGAGGGGGGAATGAGCAGTTCTTC; CDR3aa: CASSGGGNEQFF
v_gene: TRBV30; j_gene: TRBJ1-2; abundance: large; d_gene: TRBD1; CDR3nt: TGTGCCTGGGACAGGGAATATGGTGGCTACACCTTC; CDR3aa: CAWDREYGGYTF
v_gene: TRBV4-2; j_gene: TRBJ1-5; abundance: -; d_gene: -; CDR3nt: TGTGCCAGCAGCCAAGTGTGGACTGAGCCCAATCAGCCCCAGCATTTT; CDR3aa: CASSQVWTEPNQPQHF
v_gene: TRBV19; j_gene: TRBJ2-1; abundance: -; d_gene: TRBD2; CDR3nt: TGTGCCAGTAGTATGGATGTGGGGCGGGGGGTGCAGTTCTTC; CDR3aa: CASSMDVGRGVQFF
v_gene: TRBV10-1; j_gene: TRBJ2-1; abundance: -; d_gene: TRBD1; CDR3nt: TGCGCCAGCAGTCCCGGGACAGGGGTCAATGAGCAGTTCTTC; CDR3aa: CASSPGTGVNEQFF
v_gene: TRBV15; j_gene: TRBJ1-4; abundance: -; d_gene: -; CDR3nt: TGTGCCACCAGCAGAGATCGCGGGGAGACTGAAAAACTGTTTTTT; CDR3aa: CATSRDRGETEKLFF
v_gene: TRBV2; j_gene: TRBJ2-7; abundance: few; d_gene: TRBD2; CDR3nt: TGTGCCAGCAGTGAACTTCTAGCGGGGGGGGTTTACGAGCAGTACTTC; CDR3aa: CASSELLAGGVYEQYF
v_gene: TRBV2; j_gene: TRBJ2-2; abundance: -; d_gene: -; CDR3nt: TGTGCCAGCAGTGCCCAACAGGGCGCCGCCGGGGAGCTGTTTTTT; CDR3aa: CASSAQQGAAGELFF
v_gene: TRBV19; j_gene: TRBJ1-6; abundance: -; d_gene: TRBD1; CDR3nt: TGTGCCAGTGCCCAGGGGACAGATAATTCACCCCTCCACTTT; CDR3aa: CASAQGTDNSPLHF
v_gene: TRBV7-6; j_gene: TRBJ2-7; abundance: once; d_gene: -; CDR3nt: TGTGCCAGCAGCTCCCAAGGGTACGAGCAGTACTTC; CDR3aa: CASSSQGYEQYF
v_gene: TRBV5-1; j_gene: TRBJ2-7; abundance: -; d_gene: -; CDR3nt: TGCGCCAGCACTTCTCCTCGGGGCGAGCAGTACTTC; CDR3aa: CASTSPRGEQYF
v_gene: TRBV18; j_gene: TRBJ2-3; abundance: -; d_gene: TRBD1; CDR3nt: TGTGCCAGCTCACCTCCGGCGCACAGGGGGCGAGATACGCAGTATTTT; CDR3aa: CASSPPAHRGRDTQYF
v_gene: TRBV27; j_gene: TRBJ1-2; abundance: medium-sized; d_gene: -; CDR3nt: TGTGCCAGCAGTTTTGGAGGGGAGGGCTATGGCTACACCTTC; CDR3aa: CASSFGGEGYGYTF
v_gene: TRBV5-5; j_gene: TRBJ1-5; abundance: -; d_gene: TRBD1; CDR3nt: TGTGCCAGCAGTTTTTTGGACAGGAGGAATCAGCCCCAGCATTTT; CDR3aa: CASSFLDRRNQPQHF
v_gene: TRBV28; j_gene: TRBJ1-4; abundance: -; d_gene: -; CDR3nt: TGTGCCAGCAGCTCCCCGGCTAATGAAAAACTGTTTTTT; CDR3aa: CASSSPANEKLFF
v_gene: TRBV5-1; j_gene: TRBJ1-3; abundance: -; d_gene: -; CDR3nt: TGCGCCAGCAGCTTGGAGGGGTTCCGAAACACCATATATTTT; CDR3aa: CASSLEGFRNTIYF
v_gene: TRBV6-5; j_gene: TRBJ2-6; abundance: -; d_gene: TRBD1; CDR3nt: TGTGCCAGCAGTTGGGACAGCACTGGGGCCAACGTCCTGACTTTC; CDR3aa: CASSWDSTGANVLTF
v_gene: TRBV6-5; j_gene: TRBJ2-3; abundance: -; d_gene: -; CDR3nt: TGTGCCAGCAGTTACGCAGTATCTAGCACAGATACGCAGTATTTT; CDR3aa: CASSYAVSSTDTQYF
v_gene: TRBV2; j_gene: TRBJ2-1; abundance: -; d_gene: TRBD2; CDR3nt: TGTGCCAGCAGTGGTGGACTAGCGGGTTACAATGAGCAGTTCTTC; CDR3aa: CASSGGLAGYNEQFF
v_gene: TRBV4-1; j_gene: TRBJ2-2; abundance: -; d_gene: -; CDR3nt: TGCGCCAGCAGCCAAGATAAGATGTGGGGGTGGGGGGCCACCGGGGAGCTGTTTTTT; CDR3aa: CASSQDKMWGWGATGELFF
v_gene: TRBV2; j_gene: TRBJ2-7; abundance: -; d_gene: -; CDR3nt: TGTGCCAGCAACCCCGACGGGATCACCTACGAGCAGTACTTC; CDR3aa: CASNPDGITYEQYF